A single sample gave rise to the 8 T cell receptor beta chains below, sequenced in a study of immune evolution from preneoplasia to lung adenocarcinoma. The table came from immunoSEQ multiplex PCR; TCRdb's copy has only in-frame clones and leaves some out. The data show 9,500 to 10,000 clones, 75% to 80% seen once. Sequenced material: FFPE lung adenocarcinoma in situ tissue. The receptor set was obtained from a person older than 75 with lung adenocarcinoma.

The chain is built from TRBV14 and TRBJ2-3; D remains unclear. Per the germline V gene, CDR1 is SGHDN and CDR2 is FVKESK. This CDR3 contains 13 residues. V dropped 0 bases and J dropped 8 bases, with 9 bases sitting between them. Here the CDR3 reads CASSQDLVGTQYF. DNA for the CDR3: TGTGCCAGCAGCCAAGATCTCGTGGGTACGCAGTATTTT. Complete variable domain (other parts from reference TRBV14 and TRBJ2-3): EAGVTQFPSHSVIEKGQTVTLRCDPISGHDNLYWYRRVMGKEIKFLLHFVKESKQDESGMPNNRFLAERTGGTYSTLKVQPAELEDSGVYFCASSQDLVGTQYFGPGTRLTVL.

The chain links TRBV27 to TRBJ2-6, with D unclear. Germline V gives CDR1 MNHEY, CDR2 SMNVEV (reference sequence). The CDR3 runs to 15 residues. The germline V and J ends were trimmed by 7 bases and 0 bases, with 10 bases remaining between them. CDR3 sequence: CASTSHRSGANVLTF. CDR3 coding DNA: TGTGCCAGCACCTCCCACCGCTCTGGGGCCAACGTCCTGACTTTC.

The V call is TRBV18, the J call TRBJ1-1; 10 nucleotides match TRBD1. V trimming: 6 bases; J trimming: 5 bases; junction bases outside the gene matches: 9. The CDR3 has 15 amino acids. The germline CDR1 and CDR2 sequences are KGHSH and LQKENI. This CDR3 reads CASSRQGARETEAFF. DNA for the CDR3: TGTGCCAGCTCCCGACAGGGGGCGAGGGAAACTGAAGCTTTCTTT.

This clone showed up just once. This chain uses TRBV9 with TRBJ1-4; a possible D gene is TRBD1 (5 bases). This CDR3 comprises 15 residues. Germline V gene data show CDR1 as SGDLS and CDR2 as YYNGEE. V lost 1 base and J 5 bases, leaving 12 bases between the germline ends. The CDR3 nucleotides read TGTGCCAGCAGCGTATTGGCAGGGTGGAATGAAAAACTGTTTTTT. As protein: CASSVLAGWNEKLFF.

V usage is TRBV4-1 and J usage is TRBJ1-5, with D unclear. The CDR3 has 14 residues. V was clipped by 4 bases and J by 1 base, with 8 bases between them. Looked up from germline, CDR1 is MGHRA and CDR2 is YSYEKL. CDR3 bases: TGCGCCAGCAGCCCAAGCATAAGCAATCAGCCCCAGCATTTT. This codes for CASSPSISNQPQHF.

This chain connects TRBV4-2 to TRBJ2-5, with 9 bases identical to TRBD1. The CDR3 has 20 amino acids. Germline V gene data show CDR1 as LGHNA and CDR2 as YNFKEQ. J was trimmed by 5 bases and V by 5 bases; bases with no gene match: 24. CDR3 coding DNA: TGTGCCAGCAGCGCTCACCGGGACAGGGTTAATCGGGGCAAGTATGAGACCCAGTACTTC. Translation gives CASSAHRDRVNRGKYETQYF.

V is TRBV7-9 and J is TRBJ1-4; 9 bases are a match to TRBD1. Unmatched junction bases numbered 15, after V lost 4 bases and J lost 9 bases. The CDR3 length is 17 residues. Germline V gives CDR1 SEHNR, CDR2 FQNEAQ (reference sequence). CDR3 amino acids: CASSSTRDGTGTQKLFF. Here the CDR3 DNA reads TGTGCCAGCAGCTCTACCCGCGACGGGACAGGGACTCAAAAACTGTTTTTT.

The chain recombines TRBV2 with TRBJ1-5, with 7 bases matching TRBD1. This CDR3 spans 13 amino acids. V gave up 6 bases and J gave up 6 bases; unmatched junction bases: 5. The germline V gene encodes CDR1 SNHLY and CDR2 FYNNEI. As DNA, the CDR3 is TGTGCCAGCAGCCAACAGGGGAGTCAGCCCCAGCATTTT. This codes for CASSQQGSQPQHF.